This T cell receptor beta chain came from a study of blood T cell repertoires in COVID-19. This clone came up once. Repertoires were generated with immunoSEQ multiplex PCR, while TCRdb's copy carries only in-frame clones and drops some. Of about 200,000 clones in the sample, around 87% were seen once. All enrollees were roughly 18 to 89 years old and from approximately 24 US areas. Cohort assignment relied on participant-reported clinical history. Germline V gene sequence: CDR1 MNHEY, CDR2 SVGEGT. The CDR3 is made up of 15 amino acids. V dropped 3 bases and J dropped 4 bases, with 12 bases sitting between them.

The sequenced material came from PBMCs or T cells enriched from blood (not recorded which). The chain combines TRBV6-2 or TRBV6-3 with TRBJ1-4; D might be TRBD1 (6 bases). The receptor was derived from a woman in her twenties or thirties who had recovered from COVID-19. The chain's CDR3 is CASSYRPGDNEKLFF. CDR3 nucleotide sequence: TGTGCCAGCAGTTATCGTCCAGGGGATAATGAAAAACTGTTTTTT.